The text below deals with one TCR beta chain. Its specificity is not known. This sample is part of a study of beta chain features in type 1 diabetes. Background on the study: Investigators examined under 140 million sorted cells across all samples.

All of the isolated RNA was reverse transcribed, so expressed TCRB transcripts were sequenced. The assay was immunoSEQ multiplex PCR, and TCRdb's table has in-frame clones only and misses some. The table includes 860,000 or so clones, roughly a sixth detected once. Study-level points and caveats: PCR could preferentially amplify shorter templates, alike in patients and controls. At VDJ recombination sites, type 1 diabetes patients had fewer insertions and more deleted nucleotides.

Between the trimmed V and J ends, which lost 7 bases and 6 bases, there was a span of 11 bases. The CDR3 contains 12 residues. In germline, CDR1 is MNHNS, CDR2 SASEGT. The sequence derives from a woman under 30 in good health. What was sequenced was naive CD4+ T cells from blood. This rearrangement joins TRBV6-1 to TRBJ2-3; no reliable D call. The CDR3 nucleotides read TGTGCCAGCACGCCAGGATGGGATACGCAGTATTTT. Its protein is CASTPGWDTQYF.